Included here is one T cell receptor beta chain sequence, with context. Its antigen is as yet unknown. The data originate from a study of Graves' ophthalmopathy and Graves' hyperthyroidism. Study context: The study drew peripheral blood at initial diagnosis, before any treatment.

Out of around 10 ml of fresh peripheral blood, PBMCs were obtained. Study-wide results and caveats: Among thyroid clonotypes expanded above 0.001 frequency, most also appeared in blood.

RNA transcripts were the template, and TCR beta CDR3 regions were amplified from them. Second-round multiplex PCR followed a first-round RT-PCR using HTBI primers. TCRdb re-called the multiplex PCR reads through MiXCR, storing one row per CDR3 protein. The data contain roughly 700,000 distinct CDR3 sequences, 40% of them singletons. This sequence was found in an adult man with Graves' ophthalmopathy. Specimen: peripheral blood.

This chain's CDR3 is CSARGSFHEQYF. In DNA form, the CDR3 reads TGCAGTGCTAGGGGATCTTTCCACGAGCAGTACTTC. This chain connects TRBV20-1 to TRBJ2-7, with unresolved D. The CDR3 has 12 residues. The germline CDR1 and CDR2 sequences are DFQATT and SNEGSKA (reference sequence). V was shortened by 3 bases and J by 5 bases, with 11 bases between the two germline ends.